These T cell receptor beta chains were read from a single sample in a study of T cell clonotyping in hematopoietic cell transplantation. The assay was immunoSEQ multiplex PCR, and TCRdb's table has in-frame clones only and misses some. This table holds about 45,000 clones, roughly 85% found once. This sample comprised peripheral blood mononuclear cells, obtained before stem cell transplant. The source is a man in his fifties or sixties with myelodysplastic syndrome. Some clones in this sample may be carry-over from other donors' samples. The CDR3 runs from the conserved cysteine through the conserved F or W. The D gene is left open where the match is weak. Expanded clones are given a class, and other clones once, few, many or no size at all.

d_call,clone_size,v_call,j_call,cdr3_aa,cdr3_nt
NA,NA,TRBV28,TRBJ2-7,CASSSNKTPLYEQYF,TGTGCCAGCAGTTCAAACAAGACACCACTCTACGAGCAGTACTTC
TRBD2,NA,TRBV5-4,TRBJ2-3,CASSSQRGVLDTQYF,TGTGCCAGCAGCTCCCAGCGGGGGGTACTAGATACGCAGTATTTT
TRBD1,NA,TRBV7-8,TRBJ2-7,CASSLARPGQTISYEQYF,TGTGCCAGCAGCTTAGCGAGACCGGGACAGACTATTTCCTACGAGCAGTACTTC
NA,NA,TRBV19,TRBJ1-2,CASSYRAAFYGYTF,TGTGCCAGTAGCTATAGGGCAGCCTTCTATGGCTACACCTTC
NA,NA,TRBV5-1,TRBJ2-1,CASSSLPGLGTNEQFF,TGCGCCAGCAGCTCGTTACCGGGACTTGGTACGAATGAGCAGTTCTTC
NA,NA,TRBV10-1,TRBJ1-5,CASWGAVKYSNQPQHF,TGCGCCAGCTGGGGAGCGGTGAAATATAGCAATCAGCCCCAGCATTTT
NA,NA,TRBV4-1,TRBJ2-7,CASSLAGSESYEQYF,TGCGCCAGCAGCCTCGCGGGTTCTGAAAGCTACGAGCAGTACTTC
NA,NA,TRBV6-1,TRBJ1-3,CASSEFPGSGYTIYF,TGTGCCAGCAGTGAGTTCCCAGGGTCAGGGTACACCATATATTTT
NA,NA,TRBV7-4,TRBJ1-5,CASSLDIMVPEGNQPQHF,TGTGCCAGCAGCTTAGATATAATGGTCCCGGAAGGCAATCAGCCCCAGCATTTT
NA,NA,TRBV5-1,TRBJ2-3,CASRPLGAGTDTQYF,TGCGCCAGCAGACCTCTTGGAGCGGGCACAGATACGCAGTATTTT
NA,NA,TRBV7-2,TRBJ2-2,CASSLGGNTGELFF,TGTGCCAGCAGCTTGGGGGGGAACACCGGGGAGCTGTTTTTT
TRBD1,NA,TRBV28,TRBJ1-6,CASLNQGADGSPLHF,TGTGCCAGCTTAAATCAGGGGGCAGATGGTTCACCCCTCCACTTT
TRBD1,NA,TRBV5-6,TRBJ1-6,CASRRGQGRNSPLHF,TGTGCCAGCAGAAGGGGGCAAGGGAGAAATTCACCCCTCCACTTT
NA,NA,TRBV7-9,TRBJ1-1,CASAEGSRTEAFF,TGTGCCAGCGCGGAGGGGTCCCGGACTGAAGCTTTCTTT
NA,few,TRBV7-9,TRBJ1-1,CASSPVLEGTEAFF,TGTGCCAGCAGCCCTGTGCTCGAGGGCACTGAAGCTTTCTTT
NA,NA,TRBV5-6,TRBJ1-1,CASSSSGRAFF,TGTGCCAGCAGCTCCTCAGGACGCGCTTTCTTT